This T cell receptor (beta chain) was sequenced for a study of cytomegalovirus exposure and HLA in healthy donors. Details on this clone: Its antigen remains unknown.

The germline CDR1 and CDR2 sequences are MDHEN and SYDVKM. This CDR3 contains 12 residues. The V and J ends lost 6 bases and 6 bases, in that order; junction bases with no gene match: 3. The study ran its PCR with 60 Vbeta and 13 Jbeta primers. Produced via immunoSEQ multiplex PCR; TCRdb's table is partial and in-frame only. This table has over 150,000 clones, about four fifths appearing once. Broader study findings: Later analysis reportedly placed an Asian-associated ancestry cluster below the roughly 680-donor mean in N-insertions. TCR association rates varied by HLA locus in a later analysis, with DRB1 highest and HLA-C lowest. Whilst most TCR sequences proved rare, a subset of public TCRs occurred across many donors. After further analysis at a later stage, 16,951 TCR beta sequences were associated with HLA alleles at 0.05 false discovery rate.

The TCR was taken from a woman in her fifties or sixties in good health and CMV-seropositive. The chain is built from TRBV28 and TRBJ2-7; 9 bases agree with TRBD1. The sequencing sample was made of PBMCs. This CDR3 is CASRTGGSEQYF. CDR3 nucleotides: TGTGCCAGCAGGACAGGGGGGAGCGAGCAGTACTTC.